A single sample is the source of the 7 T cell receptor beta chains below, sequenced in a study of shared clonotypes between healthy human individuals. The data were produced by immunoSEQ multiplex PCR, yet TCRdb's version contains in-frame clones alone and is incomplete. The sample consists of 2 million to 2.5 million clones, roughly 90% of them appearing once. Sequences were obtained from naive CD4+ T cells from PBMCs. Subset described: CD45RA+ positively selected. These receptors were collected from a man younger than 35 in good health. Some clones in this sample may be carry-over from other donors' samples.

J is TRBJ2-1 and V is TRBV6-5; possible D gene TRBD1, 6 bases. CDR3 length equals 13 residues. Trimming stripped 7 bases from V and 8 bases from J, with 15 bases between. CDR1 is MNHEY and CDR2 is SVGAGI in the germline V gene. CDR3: CASTDDRSHEQFF. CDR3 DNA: TGTGCCAGCACCGACGACAGGAGCCATGAGCAGTTCTTC.

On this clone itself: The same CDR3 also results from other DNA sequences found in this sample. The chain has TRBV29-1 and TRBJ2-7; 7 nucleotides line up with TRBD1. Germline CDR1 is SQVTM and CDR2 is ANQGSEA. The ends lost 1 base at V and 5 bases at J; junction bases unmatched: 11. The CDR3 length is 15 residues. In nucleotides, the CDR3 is TGCAGCGTTGAAGTTAGGCCAGGGGGTACGAACGAGCAGTACTTC. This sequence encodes CSVEVRPGGTNEQYF.

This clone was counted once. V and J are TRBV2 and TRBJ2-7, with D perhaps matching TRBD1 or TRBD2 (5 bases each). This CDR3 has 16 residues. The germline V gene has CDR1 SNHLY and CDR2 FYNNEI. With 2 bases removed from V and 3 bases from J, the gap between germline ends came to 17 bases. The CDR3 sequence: CASSENPPERGYEQYF. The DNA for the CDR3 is TGTGCCAGCAGTGAAAACCCTCCAGAGAGGGGCTACGAGCAGTACTTC.

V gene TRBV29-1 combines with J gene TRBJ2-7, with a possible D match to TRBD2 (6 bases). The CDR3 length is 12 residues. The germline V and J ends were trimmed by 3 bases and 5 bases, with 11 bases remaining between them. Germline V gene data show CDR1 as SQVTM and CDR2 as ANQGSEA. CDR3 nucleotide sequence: TGCAGCGTTGAGACCGGGAGTCACGAGCAGTACTTC. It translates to CSVETGSHEQYF.

As DNA, the CDR3 is TGTGCCAGCAGCTTTGGGGTGGAGACCCAGTACTTC. Protein: CASSFGVETQYF. The chain carries TRBV7-9 and TRBJ2-5; no clear D gene. Trimming pared 3 bases from V and 5 bases from J, leaving 7 bases between. The CDR3 is 12 residues long. The germline V gene has CDR1 SEHNR and CDR2 FQNEAQ (reference sequence).

The CDR3 DNA reads as TGTGCCAGCAGCCAAGCCACAGGATTCTATGGCTACACCTTC. This translates into CASSQATGFYGYTF. The gene calls are TRBV14 and TRBJ1-2, with a possible D match to TRBD1 (5 bases). CDR1 and CDR2 from the germline V gene are SGHDN and FVKESK. The CDR3 extends over 14 amino acids. The V end was cut by 1 base, the J end by 4 bases, with 10 bases between. Full variable domain (missing parts from reference TRBV14 and TRBJ1-2): EAGVTQFPSHSVIEKGQTVTLRCDPISGHDNLYWYRRVMGKEIKFLLHFVKESKQDESGMPNNRFLAERTGGTYSTLKVQPAELEDSGVYFCASSQATGFYGYTFGSGTRLTVV.

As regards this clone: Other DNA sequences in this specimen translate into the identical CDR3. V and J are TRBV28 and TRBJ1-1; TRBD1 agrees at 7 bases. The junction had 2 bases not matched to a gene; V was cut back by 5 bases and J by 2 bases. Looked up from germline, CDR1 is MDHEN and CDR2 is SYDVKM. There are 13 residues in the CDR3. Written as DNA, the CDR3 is TGTGCCAGCAGTCGGGACAGAAACACTGAAGCTTTCTTT. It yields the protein CASSRDRNTEAFF.